This entry lists 19 T cell receptor beta chains sequenced from one sample in a study of regulatory T cells in long-lasting Graves disease (dated by TCRdb to about 2021). The library was prepared using multiplex PCR. Sequencing was carried out with an Illumina HiSeq 4000. To build TCR beta libraries, CDR3 regions were amplified by Arm-PCR using iRepertoire HTBI primers. The public sequencing data were trimmed at Q25 with fastp and processed into clonotypes with MiXCR by TCRdb, which kept only in-frame beta chains. Rows with one shared CDR3 protein collapse into an entry with the most common genes and DNA. A total of 250,000 to 400,000 distinct CDR3 sequences appear in this sample, approximately 20% of them only once. Together, the top ten hold roughly 40% of the sample. The time point label, read with the paper, signifies: newly diagnosed GD, antithyroid drugs for less than 3 months. For both TCR sequencing and RNA sequencing, RNA was extracted from PBMCs using TRIzol.

The source material was peripheral blood mononuclear cells (PBMCs), sampled at new diagnosis, from a patient treated with antithyroid drugs. These receptors originate from a female donor with Graves disease.

This clonotype has a count of ten or more. J is TRBJ1-4 and V is TRBV11-2; D gene uncertain. CDR3 size: 12 residues. Per germline, CDR1 SGHAT and CDR2 FQNNGV. The ends were cut back, 5 bases at V and 10 bases at J, with 11 bases in the middle. The CDR3 DNA reads as TGTGCCAGCAGCCTCACACGGGGAAAACTGTTTTTT. Translation: CASSLTRGKLFF.

This clonotype has at least ten counts. The chain recombines TRBV6-5 with TRBJ1-5; D call uncertain. V was cut by 3 bases and J by 2 bases, with 11 bases left in between. The CDR3 is 15 residues long. From germline, CDR1 is MNHEY and CDR2 SVGAGI. DNA of the CDR3: TGTGCCAGCAGTTATTTTTGGGGAGGCAATCAGCCCCAGCATTTT. It is translated as CASSYFWGGNQPQHF.

This clonotype has ten or more counts. The CDR3 reads CASGSSVRYNEQFF. CDR3 bases: TGTGCCAGCGGATCTAGCGTACGCTACAATGAGCAGTTCTTC. The chain has TRBV12-3 or TRBV12-4 and TRBJ2-1; D might be TRBD2 (6 bases). Trimming took 8 bases from V and 3 from J, leaving 14 bases between them. The CDR3 is 14 residues long.

The V gene is TRBV30, the J gene TRBJ2-3, with 11 positions matching TRBD2. This CDR3 spans 18 amino acids. Germline values: CDR1 GTSNPN, CDR2 SVGIG (reference sequence). V lost 4 bases to trimming and J lost 6 bases; unmatched junction nucleotides: 18. The CDR3 spells CAWKRRVSGRATTDTQYF. The CDR3 region has the DNA TGTGCCTGGAAACGTCGGGTTAGCGGGAGGGCCACTACGGATACGCAGTATTTT.

This clonotype was picked up many times. The rearrangement links TRBV28 to TRBJ2-3; TRBD1 matches 11 bases. CDR3 size: 15 residues. V gave up 3 bases and J gave up 5 bases; unmatched junction bases: 4. The V gene's germline CDR1 is MDHEN and CDR2 SYDVKM. The CDR3 region has the DNA TGTGCCAGCAGTTTCAGGACAGGGGGCGTAGATACGCAGTATTTT. Its protein is CASSFRTGGVDTQYF.

This chain joins TRBV12-3 or TRBV12-4 and TRBJ1-3, with D possibly TRBD1 on 6 matching bases. V gave up 6 bases and J gave up 0 bases, with 21 bases separating them. CDR3 length: 18 amino acids. Written as DNA, the CDR3 is TGTGCCAGCAGCCCCACCTTCTCGACAGGCGTCTCTGGAAACACCATATATTTT. Its translation is CASSPTFSTGVSGNTIYF.

This clonotype was observed many times. The CDR3 spells CASSLSPTGDTEAFF. The CDR3, as DNA: TGTGCCAGCAGCTTATCTCCGACAGGGGACACTGAAGCTTTCTTT. The rearrangement joins TRBV7-3 to TRBJ1-1; 8 positions agree with TRBD1. V lost 2 bases to trimming and J lost 3 bases; unmatched junction nucleotides: 5. Germline assignment: CDR1 SGHTA and CDR2 FQGTGA. The CDR3 consists of 15 residues.

This clonotype was seen at least ten times. The chain joins TRBV20-1 to TRBJ2-3, with 10 bases fitting TRBD2. The germline V gene has CDR1 DFQATT and CDR2 SNEGSKA (reference sequence). This CDR3 region has 18 residues. Trimming at V came to 1 base and at J to 0 bases, leaving 10 bases not matched to a gene. In DNA, the CDR3 is TGCAGTGCTAGAGCGGCGGCTAGCGGGAGAACCAGCACAGATACGCAGTATTTT. Protein product: CSARAAASGRTSTDTQYF.

On this clonotype: It differs at one base from a far larger clone, so likely a read error. The chain recombines TRBV12-3 or TRBV12-4 with TRBJ2-7, with 7 nucleotides matching TRBD1. The J call is uncertain, as TRBJ2-5 better fits the DNA end. The CDR3 totals 14 residues. The CDR3 here is CASRVRGGRETQYF. The CDR3 nucleotides read TGTGCCAGCAGGGTGAGAGGGGGCCGGGAGACCCAGTACTTC.

The CDR3 spells CATSVTGGTQETQYF. The CDR3 nucleotides read TGTGCCACCAGTGTTACGGGAGGGACCCAGGAGACCCAGTACTTC. The chain joins TRBV24-1 to TRBJ2-5, with TRBD2 matching 8 bases. Trimming at V came to 5 bases and at J to 5 bases, leaving 9 bases not matched to a gene. The germline V gene encodes CDR1 KGHDR and CDR2 SFDVKD. CDR3 length: 15 amino acids.

The V and J genes are TRBV4-1 and TRBJ2-7; TRBD2 might be the D (6 bases). The V end lost 0 bases, the J end lost 3 bases, and 15 bases lay between the germline ends. From germline, CDR1 is MGHRA and CDR2 YSYEKL. The CDR3 totals 16 residues. The CDR3 here is CASSQESDYPYYEQYF. In nucleotides, the CDR3 is TGCGCCAGCAGCCAAGAATCGGACTACCCCTACTACGAGCAGTACTTC.

Only a few counts were recorded for this clonotype. V and J are TRBV13 and TRBJ1-2; D is uncertain. Germline V gives CDR1 PRHDT, CDR2 FYEKMQ (reference sequence). Trimming removed 3 bases at V and 7 bases at J, with 12 bases between. The CDR3 sequence is 13 residues long. CDR3: CASSFRAESGYTF. The CDR3 bases are TGTGCCAGCAGCTTCCGGGCTGAAAGTGGCTACACCTTC.

This clonotype came up many times. The chain is built from TRBV24-1 and TRBJ2-1; TRBD2 matches 7 bases. The CDR3 covers 17 residues. The germline CDR1 and CDR2 sequences are KGHDR and SFDVKD. V gave up 4 bases and J gave up 2 bases; unmatched junction bases: 10. The CDR3 here is CATSDDRTSHPYNEQFF. In nucleotides, the CDR3 is TGTGCCACCAGTGACGATCGGACTAGTCATCCCTACAATGAGCAGTTCTTC.

CDR3 in DNA: TGTGCCAGCAGCTCCAAGACAGGGAGCTACGAGCAGTACTTC. Translated: CASSSKTGSYEQYF. The rearrangement links TRBV7-9 to TRBJ2-7, with 7 positions matching TRBD1. The CDR3 is 14 amino acids. The trim removed 4 bases at V and 3 bases at J, leaving 6 bases unmatched. Germline loops: CDR1 SEHNR, CDR2 FQNEAQ (reference sequence).

The CDR3 DNA follows: TGTGCCAGCAGTTACGACGGGACTAGGCCCCAGCATTTT. Residues: CASSYDGTRPQHF. The rearrangement links TRBV27 to TRBJ1-5; D is possibly TRBD1 (5 bases). The CDR3 spans 13 residues. The V gene lost 4 bases and the J gene lost 9 bases, with 13 bases spanning the gap. Germline values: CDR1 MNHEY, CDR2 SMNVEV (reference sequence).

This clonotype was counted at least ten times. The gene calls are TRBV12-3 or TRBV12-4 and TRBJ2-2; 10 bases are shared with TRBD2. The CDR3 is 16 residues long. With V trimmed by 5 bases and J by 4 bases, 7 bases remained unmatched. Written as DNA, the CDR3 is TGTGCCAGCAGTCCAGGGACTAGCGAACCCACCGGGGAGCTGTTTTTT. It specifies CASSPGTSEPTGELFF.

This clonotype was counted a few times. The genes are TRBV6-5 and TRBJ2-1; D not certain. Germline V CDR1 and CDR2: MNHEY, SVGAGI. This CDR3 spans 13 amino acids. V was pared by 0 bases and J by 4 bases, with 4 bases between. The CDR3 DNA reads as TGTGCCAGCAGTTACTCGTCATACAATGAGCAGTTCTTC. Amino acid sequence: CASSYSSYNEQFF.

In its sample, this clonotype was seen many times. The chain has TRBV5-1 and TRBJ2-7; perhaps TRBD2 as D (5 bases). The V end was cut by 6 bases, the J end by 0 bases, with 10 bases between. CDR1 SGHRS and CDR2 YFSETQ come from the germline V gene. The CDR3 totals 13 residues. CDR3 amino acids: CASKASSSYEQYF. The DNA of the CDR3 is TGCGCCAGCAAGGCTAGCAGCTCCTACGAGCAGTACTTC.

This clonotype was observed at least ten times. The V and J genes are TRBV11-2 and TRBJ2-7; 8 bases line up with TRBD1. The CDR3 length is 17 residues. The V segment lost 5 bases and the J segment 0 bases; nucleotides outside the gene matches: 12. From germline, CDR1 is SGHAT and CDR2 FQNNGV. CDR3: CASSQSPQGANSYEQYF. The CDR3 region has the DNA TGTGCCAGCAGCCAAAGCCCCCAGGGGGCAAACTCCTACGAGCAGTACTTC.